This TCR beta chain originates from a study of cytomegalovirus exposure and HLA in healthy donors. Study-level background: The approximately 120 validation repertoires, a later analysis reported, used the same platform as the approximately 730 repertoires from the first cohort.

V lost 1 base to trimming and J lost 2 bases; unmatched junction nucleotides: 9. This CDR3 comprises 19 residues. Per germline, CDR1 MGHRA and CDR2 YSYEKL. Some clones are missing from TCRdb's copy, which holds only in-frame ones; the method was immunoSEQ multiplex PCR. This sample has 300,000 to 350,000 clones, with nearly 90% found just once. Points on this clone: As yet, its antigen is unknown.

Study observations and caveats: In vitro confirmation showed a few CMV-associated chains to be CMV antigen specific.

The chain carries TRBV4-1 and TRBJ2-2; 11 nucleotides agree with TRBD2. This TCR was sampled from a young man in good health and CMV-seronegative. Sequenced material: PBMCs. In DNA form, the CDR3 reads TGCGCCAGCAGCCAAGCCCCACTAGCGGGGGCTACCAACACCGGGGAGCTGTTTTTT. As protein: CASSQAPLAGATNTGELFF.